Listed below are T cell receptor beta chains from one sample, sequenced in a study of technical replicates of blood from several donors. TCRdb keeps only in-frame clones here, not all; method: immunoSEQ multiplex PCR. The sample shows about 15,000 clones, around 87% of them seen only once. The source material was PBMCs. The receptors shown here come from a human donor in good health. Both conserved end residues are part of each CDR3. D genes are given only for firm matches. Expanded clones get a size class; other rows say once, few or many, or leave the size out.

>TRBV19|NA|TRBJ2-5|TRBD1
CASSIRQGAIQETQYF
TGTGCCAGTAGTATACGACAGGGGGCTATCCAAGAGACCCAGTACTTC
>TRBV30|NA|TRBJ2-1|TRBD2
CAWSLSGRAYNEQFF
TGTGCCTGGAGTCTTAGCGGGAGGGCCTACAATGAGCAGTTCTTC
>TRBV7-8|NA|TRBJ1-2|TRBD1
CASSLRTGLKGYTF
TGTGCCAGCAGCTTAAGGACAGGGCTAAAGGGCTACACCTTC
>TRBV19|NA|TRBJ2-1|TRBD2
CASNVAGVQIPYNEQFF
TGTGCCAGTAATGTAGCGGGGGTCCAGATCCCTTACAATGAGCAGTTCTTC
>TRBV7-9|NA|TRBJ2-1|NA
CASSEGTAGDNEQFF
TGTGCCAGCAGCGAAGGGACAGCGGGAGACAATGAGCAGTTCTTC
>TRBV30|few|TRBJ1-1|NA
CAWVPGHKNTEAFF
TGTGCCTGGGTCCCGGGACACAAGAACACTGAAGCTTTCTTT
>TRBV5-1|NA|TRBJ2-4|NA
CASSLNPQENIQYF
TGCGCCAGCAGCTTGAACCCACAGGAAAACATTCAGTACTTC
>TRBV18|NA|TRBJ1-5|NA
CASSPTTGINQPQHF
TGTGCCAGCTCACCTACGACAGGAATCAATCAGCCCCAGCATTTT
>TRBV6-1|NA|TRBJ2-1|TRBD1
CASSKTGLDEQFF
TGTGCCAGCAGTAAGACAGGGTTGGATGAGCAGTTCTTC
>TRBV6-6|NA|TRBJ1-4|NA
CASSSQGGAEKLFF
TGTGCCAGCAGTTCCCAGGGAGGGGCTGAAAAACTGTTTTTT
>TRBV7-9|NA|TRBJ1-1|NA
CASSLGAGGDTEAFF
TGTGCCAGCAGCTTAGGGGCGGGGGGAGACACTGAAGCTTTCTTT
>TRBV25-1|NA|TRBJ2-1|TRBD2
CASSDLAGGYNEQFF
TGTGCCAGCAGTGACCTAGCGGGAGGATACAATGAGCAGTTCTTC
>TRBV5-1|NA|TRBJ2-7|NA
CASSLVDGLVNEQYF
TGCGCCAGCAGCTTGGTTGATGGCCTTGTGAACGAGCAGTACTTC
>TRBV7-9|NA|TRBJ2-1|TRBD2
CASSPPGLATNEQFF
TGTGCCAGCAGCCCTCCGGGACTAGCAACCAATGAGCAGTTCTTC
>TRBV9|NA|TRBJ2-3|TRBD2
CASKASGREADTQYF
TGTGCCAGCAAAGCTAGCGGGAGGGAGGCAGATACGCAGTATTTT
>TRBV30|NA|TRBJ2-7|TRBD1
CAWDMRQGDHEQYF
TGTGCCTGGGACATGAGACAGGGGGACCACGAGCAGTACTTC